This T cell receptor beta chain was sequenced for a study of blood T cell repertoires in COVID-19. Study-wide context: Spain, Italy and the United States supplied samples that represented acute and convalescent COVID-19. T cells, B-cell-depleted T cells, or PBMCs supplied cDNA or gDNA.

The trim removed 3 bases at V and 0 bases at J, leaving 7 bases unmatched. CDR1 is KGHDR, CDR2 SFDVKD, per germline. The CDR3 sequence is 16 residues long. Repertoires were generated with immunoSEQ multiplex PCR, while TCRdb's copy carries only in-frame clones and drops some. The repertoire holds just over 95,000 clones, with 75% to 95% as singletons. The sequence derives from a man aged 45 to 65 with acute or convalescent COVID-19. The gene calls are TRBV24-1 and TRBJ2-7; 7 bases are a match to TRBD1. The specimen was peripheral blood. The CDR3 sequence: CATSDARGSNSYEQYF. CDR3 DNA sequence: TGTGCCACCAGTGATGCCAGGGGGTCAAACTCCTACGAGCAGTACTTC.